Presented here are 15 T cell receptor beta chains from one specimen sequenced in a study of blood T cell repertoires in COVID-19. Assay: immunoSEQ multiplex PCR; the TCRdb copy retains only in-frame clones and omits some. The data contain about 140,000 clones, 82% of them singletons. Sequencing was carried out using peripheral blood. These receptors were obtained from a woman older than 75 with acute or convalescent COVID-19.

The V gene is TRBV27, the J gene TRBJ1-4; TRBD1 is a possible D gene (5 bases). The CDR3 has 17 residues. Germline CDR1 reads MNHEY; CDR2 reads SMNVEV (reference sequence). Between the trimmed V and J ends, which lost 5 bases and 6 bases, there was a span of 22 bases. CDR3 amino acids: CASSRYFVGRVYEKLFF. CDR3 nucleotides: TGTGCCAGCAGTCGCTATTTCGTGGGCAGGGTTTATGAAAAACTGTTTTTT.

The chain recombines TRBV29-1 with TRBJ1-2, with 12 nucleotides matching TRBD1. The CDR3 is 14 residues long. In germline, CDR1 is SQVTM, CDR2 ANQGSEA. J lost 5 bases, V lost 7 bases, and 8 bases had no gene match. The CDR3 loop reads CSAWDRGQGYGYTF. CDR3 DNA: TGCAGCGCGTGGGACAGGGGGCAGGGGTATGGCTACACCTTC.

V is TRBV19 and J is TRBJ2-3, with 7 positions matching TRBD2. Germline V gives CDR1 LNHDA, CDR2 SQIVND (reference sequence). Trimming removed 5 bases from V and 1 base from J; junction bases left unmatched: 0. The CDR3 consists of 13 residues. The CDR3 sequence: CASSLAGTDTQYF. CDR3 coding DNA: TGTGCCAGTAGTCTAGCGGGCACAGATACGCAGTATTTT.

The chain recombines TRBV7-6 with TRBJ2-7; D is perhaps TRBD2 (5 bases). The CDR3 contains 15 residues. Trimming shortened V by 5 bases and J by 2 bases, and 16 bases separated the two germline ends. Germline V lookup: CDR1 SGHVS, CDR2 FNYEAQ. CDR3: CASSPLAGATYEQYF. The DNA for the CDR3 is TGTGCCAGCAGCCCGCTTGCGGGCGCCACCTACGAGCAGTACTTC.

The rearrangement joins TRBV5-1 to TRBJ2-3, with 7 bases fitting TRBD2. This CDR3 has 17 residues. Per germline, CDR1 SGHRS and CDR2 YFSETQ. V gave up 0 bases and J gave up 0 bases; unmatched junction bases: 7. The CDR3 DNA reads as TGCGCCAGCAGCTTGGGGGCTAGCGGCGCTAGCACAGATACGCAGTATTTT. Its protein product is CASSLGASGASTDTQYF.

The V gene is TRBV5-1, the J gene TRBJ1-4; no firm D call. From germline, CDR1 is SGHRS and CDR2 YFSETQ. This CDR3 has 15 amino acids. V was shortened by 0 bases and J by 0 bases, with 6 bases between the two germline ends. Written as DNA, the CDR3 is TGCGCCAGCAGCTTGGGGCCCTCAACTAATGAAAAACTGTTTTTT. Its translation is CASSLGPSTNEKLFF.

This sequence joins TRBV5-1 and TRBJ1-4; maybe TRBD1 (5 bases). The V end lost 7 bases, the J end lost 5 bases, and 15 bases lay between the germline ends. Germline V gene data show CDR1 as SGHRS and CDR2 as YFSETQ. The CDR3 runs 14 residues. CDR3 DNA sequence: TGCGCCAGCGCAGTCTCGGCAGGGAATGAAAAACTGTTTTTT. Protein product: CASAVSAGNEKLFF.

The chain carries TRBV18 and TRBJ2-1; 14 bases map to TRBD2. Per the germline V gene, CDR1 is KGHSH and CDR2 is LQKENI. The CDR3 has 16 amino acids. V lost 6 bases to trimming and J lost 8 bases; unmatched junction nucleotides: 9. CDR3 in amino acids: CASSFRTSGRPDEQFF. CDR3 DNA: TGTGCCAGCTCGTTTCGGACTAGCGGGAGGCCGGATGAGCAGTTCTTC.

The chain recombines TRBV2 with TRBJ2-5, with a tentative D call TRBD2 (6 bases). This CDR3 is 16 amino acids long. Between the trimmed V and J ends, which lost 3 bases and 4 bases, there was a span of 18 bases. Germline loops: CDR1 SNHLY, CDR2 FYNNEI. The CDR3 nucleotides read TGTGCCAGCAGTGACCCCGGGGACTTGGGGACAGAGACCCAGTACTTC. Its protein product is CASSDPGDLGTETQYF.

The rearrangement uses TRBV5-1 and TRBJ2-2, with 9 bases that match TRBD1. V was clipped by 2 bases and J by 7 bases; unmatched bases: 6. In germline, CDR1 is SGHRS, CDR2 YFSETQ. CDR3 length equals 15 residues. The CDR3 region is CASSFDRGRGGELFF. The CDR3 bases are TGCGCCAGCAGCTTTGACAGGGGGAGAGGCGGGGAGCTGTTTTTT.

The chain recombines TRBV6-6 with TRBJ2-7; 8 bases fit TRBD1. The J segment lost 6 bases and the V segment lost 2 bases, leaving 9 bases of the junction unmatched. This CDR3 comprises 15 residues. CDR1 is MNHNY, CDR2 SVGAGI, per germline (reference sequence). The CDR3 sequence is CASSYPGQGGSEQYF. For the CDR3, the DNA is TGTGCCAGCAGTTACCCCGGACAGGGCGGGTCCGAGCAGTACTTC.

The gene calls are TRBV7-8 and TRBJ2-3, with D unresolved. The CDR3 extends over 15 amino acids. With 2 bases removed from V and 2 bases from J, the gap between germline ends came to 11 bases. CDR1 SGHVS and CDR2 FQNEAQ come from the germline V gene. The CDR3 nucleotides read TGTGCCAGCAGCTTAAGAGGATCGTACACAGATACGCAGTATTTT. Encoded protein: CASSLRGSYTDTQYF.

The chain recombines TRBV9 with TRBJ2-5, with 7 bases lining up with TRBD1. This CDR3 has 14 amino acids. Germline V CDR1 and CDR2: SGDLS, YYNGEE. V gave up 3 bases and J gave up 2 bases; unmatched junction bases: 4. The chain's CDR3 is CASSAGQRQETQYF. The CDR3 DNA follows: TGTGCCAGCAGCGCGGGACAGAGACAAGAGACCCAGTACTTC.

The CDR3 nucleotides read TGTGCCAGCAGTCCACTTTGGAGCTCCTACGAGCAGTACTTC. The encoded protein is CASSPLWSSYEQYF. The chain couples TRBV6-5 to TRBJ2-7; D gene uncertain. CDR3 length: 14 amino acids. Germline V gene data show CDR1 as MNHEY and CDR2 as SVGAGI. V shed 5 bases and J shed 0 bases, with 11 bases lying between them.

For this clone: One end of the junction is discordant with germline, which a read error may explain. The chain is built from TRBV27 and TRBJ2-1; 9 positions agree with TRBD2. The CDR3 has 16 amino acids. Germline V gives CDR1 MNHEY, CDR2 SMNVEV (reference sequence). CDR3 residues: CASRGSGRRDYDEQFF. The CDR3 DNA reads TGTGCCAGCAGGGGTAGCGGGAGAAGGGACTACGATGAGCAGTTCTTC.